These 9 T cell receptor beta chains were all obtained from the same sample, sequenced in a study of cytomegalovirus exposure and HLA in healthy donors. The study ran its PCR with 60 Vbeta and 13 Jbeta primers. Sequenced by immunoSEQ multiplex PCR; TCRdb stores in-frame clones only, minus some. The sample consists of some 130,000 clones, just under 80% of them appearing once. Sequencing used PBMCs. These receptors all come from a man aged 30 to 39 in good health.

V usage is TRBV19 and J usage is TRBJ1-4; TRBD1 matches 7 bases. CDR1 is LNHDA, CDR2 SQIVND, per germline (reference sequence). J lost 4 bases, V lost 7 bases, and 9 bases had no gene match. CDR3 length equals 15 residues. The DNA of the CDR3 is TGTGCCAGTACCAGGGGGACAGCGGATAATGAAAAACTGTTTTTT. It encodes CASTRGTADNEKLFF.

The chain combines TRBV29-1 with TRBJ1-2; possibly TRBD1 for D (6 bases). CDR3 length: 13 residues. CDR1 is SQVTM and CDR2 is ANQGSEA in the germline V gene. The V and J ends lost 0 bases and 8 bases respectively, with 13 bases between them. CDR3 nucleotides: TGCAGCGTTGAAGAAGGGACACGCTTGGGCTACACCTTC. Its protein is CSVEEGTRLGYTF.

A single count supports this clone. The V and J genes are TRBV18 and TRBJ2-3, with a possible D match to TRBD1 (6 bases). Trimming removed 1 base from V and 0 bases from J, with 14 bases in between. CDR1 and CDR2 from the germline V gene are KGHSH and LQKENI. This CDR3 is 17 amino acids long. The DNA for the CDR3 is TGTGCCAGCTCACCACTCAGGGGCACGACTAGCACAGATACGCAGTATTTT. This gives the protein CASSPLRGTTSTDTQYF.

This clone was detected only once. The chain employs TRBV11-1 and TRBJ2-7, with D maybe TRBD2 (5 bases). The CDR3 is 14 amino acids. The germline V gene encodes CDR1 SGHAT and CDR2 FQDESV (reference sequence). V lost 3 bases to trimming and J lost 3 bases, with 12 bases between them. The CDR3 sequence is CASSFAGRDYEQYF. In DNA, the CDR3 is TGTGCCAGCAGCTTCGCAGGCCGGGACTACGAGCAGTACTTC.

V is TRBV13 and J is TRBJ2-2; TRBD1 matches at 8 bases. J lost 1 base, V lost 5 bases, and 6 bases had no gene match. CDR3 length: 16 amino acids. The germline CDR1 and CDR2 sequences are PRHDT and FYEKMQ (reference sequence). The CDR3 nucleotides are TGTGCCAGCAGCCCACAGGGACAGGTGAACACCGGGGAGCTGTTTTTT. Residues: CASSPQGQVNTGELFF.

This clone occurred once. The junction departs from the called germline gene at one end, perhaps through a read error. The chain is built from TRBV7-9 and TRBJ2-1; a weak D match, TRBD2 (7 bases). This CDR3 is 16 amino acids long. The germline V gene encodes CDR1 SEHNR and CDR2 FQNEAQ (reference sequence). The CDR3 reads CSSSPPGGGSNNEQFF. As DNA, the CDR3 is TGTTCCAGCAGCCCGCCGGGGGGCGGGAGCAACAATGAGCAGTTCTTC.

The count of this clone is one. V and J are TRBV11-3 and TRBJ2-1; perhaps TRBD1 as D (6 bases). The CDR3 is 12 residues long. Germline-derived CDR1 and CDR2 are SGHNT and YENEEA. Trimming removed 5 bases at V and 7 bases at J, with 9 bases between. CDR3 nucleotide sequence: TGTGCCAGCAGCCCCGGACAGAATGAGCAGTTCTTC. Residues: CASSPGQNEQFF. Supplemented by reference TRBV11-3 and TRBJ2-1, the full variable domain reads EAGVVQSPRYKIIEKKQPVAFWCNPISGHNTLYWYLQNLGQGPELLIRYENEEAVDDSQLPKDRFSAERLKGVDSTLKIQPAELGDSAVYLCASSPGQNEQFFGPGTRLTVL.

The V and J genes are TRBV29-1 and TRBJ2-7; TRBD1 aligns across 10 bases. J lost 0 bases, V lost 6 bases, and 5 bases had no gene match. CDR3 length: 14 residues. Germline CDR1 and CDR2: SQVTM and ANQGSEA. The CDR3 is CSVLTGGASYEQYF. The CDR3 nucleotides are TGCAGCGTCCTGACAGGGGGCGCCTCCTACGAGCAGTACTTC.

The V gene is TRBV7-9, the J gene TRBJ2-4; TRBD1 agrees at 7 bases. The germline V gene has CDR1 SEHNR and CDR2 FQNEAQ (reference sequence). The CDR3 runs to 15 residues. The V gene end was trimmed by 6 bases and the J gene end by 8 bases; junction bases not matched to a gene: 13. For the CDR3, the DNA is TGTGCCAGCAGTGACCAGGGCAGGGGGAGAGACATTCAGTACTTC. Residues: CASSDQGRGRDIQYF.